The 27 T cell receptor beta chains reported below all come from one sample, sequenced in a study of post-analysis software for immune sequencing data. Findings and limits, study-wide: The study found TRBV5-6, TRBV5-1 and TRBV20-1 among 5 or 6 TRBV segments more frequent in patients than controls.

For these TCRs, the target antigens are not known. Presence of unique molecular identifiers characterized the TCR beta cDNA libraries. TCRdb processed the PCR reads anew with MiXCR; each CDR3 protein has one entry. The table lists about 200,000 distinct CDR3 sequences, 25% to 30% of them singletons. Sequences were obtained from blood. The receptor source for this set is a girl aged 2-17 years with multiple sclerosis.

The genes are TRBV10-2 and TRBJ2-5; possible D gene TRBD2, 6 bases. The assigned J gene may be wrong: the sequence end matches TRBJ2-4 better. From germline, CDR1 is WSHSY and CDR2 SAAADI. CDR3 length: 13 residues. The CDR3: CAGKEAGRNIQYF. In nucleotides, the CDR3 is TGCGCCGGCAAGGAAGCAGGGAGGAACATTCAGTACTTC.

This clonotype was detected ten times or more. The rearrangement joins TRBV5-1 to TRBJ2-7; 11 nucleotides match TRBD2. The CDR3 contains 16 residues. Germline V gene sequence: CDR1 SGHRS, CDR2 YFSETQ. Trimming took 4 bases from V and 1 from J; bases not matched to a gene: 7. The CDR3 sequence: CASSPGTSGKSYEQYF. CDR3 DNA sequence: TGCGCCAGCAGCCCTGGGACTAGCGGAAAATCCTACGAGCAGTACTTC. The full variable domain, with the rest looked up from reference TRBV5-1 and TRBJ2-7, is KAGVTQTPRYLIKTRGQQVTLSCSPISGHRSVSWYQQTPGQGLQFLFEYFSETQRNKGNFPGRFSGRQFSNSRSEMNVSTLELGDSALYLCASSPGTSGKSYEQYFGPGTRLTVT.

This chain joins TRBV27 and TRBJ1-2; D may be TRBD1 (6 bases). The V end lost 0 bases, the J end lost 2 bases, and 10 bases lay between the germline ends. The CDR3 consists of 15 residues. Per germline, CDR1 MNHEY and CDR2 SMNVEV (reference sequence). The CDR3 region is CASSLSGGGNYGYTF. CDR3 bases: TGTGCCAGCAGTTTATCGGGGGGCGGGAACTATGGCTACACCTTC.

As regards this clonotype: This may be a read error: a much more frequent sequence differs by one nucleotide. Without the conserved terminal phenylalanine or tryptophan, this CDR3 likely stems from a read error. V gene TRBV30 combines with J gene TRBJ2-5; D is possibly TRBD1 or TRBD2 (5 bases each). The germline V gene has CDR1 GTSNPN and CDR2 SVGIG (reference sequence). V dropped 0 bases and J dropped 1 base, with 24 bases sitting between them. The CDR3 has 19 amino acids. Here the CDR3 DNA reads TGTGCCTGGAGTGTATGGGGTATGGGGGAGACGATTTTCCAAGAGACCCAGTACTGC. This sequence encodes CAWSVWGMGETIFQETQYC.

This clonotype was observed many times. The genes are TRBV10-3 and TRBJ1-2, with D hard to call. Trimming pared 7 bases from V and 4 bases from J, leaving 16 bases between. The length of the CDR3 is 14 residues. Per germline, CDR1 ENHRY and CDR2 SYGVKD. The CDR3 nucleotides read TGTGCCATCAATCGTGGCAGCCTTGTCTATGGCTACACCTTC. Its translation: CAINRGSLVYGYTF.

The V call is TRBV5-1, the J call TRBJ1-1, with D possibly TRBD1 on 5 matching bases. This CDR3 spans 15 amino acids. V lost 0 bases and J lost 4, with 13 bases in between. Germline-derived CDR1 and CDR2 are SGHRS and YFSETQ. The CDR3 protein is CASSLDPGGSTEAFF. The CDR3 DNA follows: TGCGCCAGCAGCTTGGATCCTGGGGGTAGCACTGAAGCTTTCTTT. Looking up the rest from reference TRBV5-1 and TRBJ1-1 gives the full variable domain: KAGVTQTPRYLIKTRGQQVTLSCSPISGHRSVSWYQQTPGQGLQFLFEYFSETQRNKGNFPGRFSGRQFSNSRSEMNVSTLELGDSALYLCASSLDPGGSTEAFFGQGTRLTVV.

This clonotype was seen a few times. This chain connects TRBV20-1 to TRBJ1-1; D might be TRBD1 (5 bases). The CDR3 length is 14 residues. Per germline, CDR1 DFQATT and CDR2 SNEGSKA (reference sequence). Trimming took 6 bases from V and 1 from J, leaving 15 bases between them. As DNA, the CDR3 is TGCAGTGCGCCGGGACCCGGACCGAACACTGAAGCTTTCTTT. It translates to CSAPGPGPNTEAFF.

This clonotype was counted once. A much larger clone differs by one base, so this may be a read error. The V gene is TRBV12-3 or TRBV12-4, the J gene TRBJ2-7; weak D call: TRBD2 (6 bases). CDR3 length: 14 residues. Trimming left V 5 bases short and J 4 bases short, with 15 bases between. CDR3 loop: CASSGRHRGYEQYV. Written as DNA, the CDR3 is TGTGCCAGCAGTGGCAGACACCGGGGGTACGAGCAGTACGTC.

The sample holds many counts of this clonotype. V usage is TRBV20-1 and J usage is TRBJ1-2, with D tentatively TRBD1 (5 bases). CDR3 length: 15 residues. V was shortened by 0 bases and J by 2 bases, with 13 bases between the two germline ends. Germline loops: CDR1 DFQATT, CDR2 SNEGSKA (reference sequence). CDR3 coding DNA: TGCAGTGCTAGAGAGACTCCCCAGGGAAACTATGGCTACACCTTC. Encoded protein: CSARETPQGNYGYTF.

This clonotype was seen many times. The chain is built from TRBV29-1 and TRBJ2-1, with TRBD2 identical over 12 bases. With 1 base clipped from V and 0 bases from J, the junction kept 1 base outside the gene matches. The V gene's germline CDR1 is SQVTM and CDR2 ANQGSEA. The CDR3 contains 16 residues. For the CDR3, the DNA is TGCAGCGTTGAAGGGACTAGCGGGACCTCCTACAATGAGCAGTTCTTC. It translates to CSVEGTSGTSYNEQFF.

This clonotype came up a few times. For the CDR3, the DNA is TGCGCCAGCAGCCAGAGCTCCCGAAACGATGAGCAGTTCTTC. Its protein product is CASSQSSRNDEQFF. The chain joins TRBV4-1 to TRBJ2-1; D is uncertain. This CDR3 region has 14 residues. Trimming pared 3 bases from V and 8 bases from J, leaving 14 bases between. From germline, CDR1 is MGHRA and CDR2 YSYEKL.

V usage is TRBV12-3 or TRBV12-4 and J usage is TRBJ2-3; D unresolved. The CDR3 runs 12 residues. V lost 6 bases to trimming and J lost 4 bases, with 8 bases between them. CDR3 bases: TGTGCCAGCAGCAAGACCGCAGATACGCAGTATTTT. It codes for CASSKTADTQYF.

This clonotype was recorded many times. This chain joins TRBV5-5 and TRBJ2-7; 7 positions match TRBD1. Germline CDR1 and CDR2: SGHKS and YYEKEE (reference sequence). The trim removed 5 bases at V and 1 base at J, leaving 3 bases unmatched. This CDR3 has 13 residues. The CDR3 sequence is CASRGDSSYEQYF. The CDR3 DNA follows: TGTGCCAGCAGGGGGGACAGTTCCTACGAGCAGTACTTC.

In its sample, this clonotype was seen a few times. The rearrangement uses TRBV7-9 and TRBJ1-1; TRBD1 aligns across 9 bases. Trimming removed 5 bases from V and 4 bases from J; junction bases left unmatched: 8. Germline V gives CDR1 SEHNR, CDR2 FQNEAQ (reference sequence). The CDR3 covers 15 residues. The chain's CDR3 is CASSDNRGLGTEAFF. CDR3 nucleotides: TGTGCCAGCAGCGACAACAGGGGGCTAGGCACTGAAGCTTTCTTT.

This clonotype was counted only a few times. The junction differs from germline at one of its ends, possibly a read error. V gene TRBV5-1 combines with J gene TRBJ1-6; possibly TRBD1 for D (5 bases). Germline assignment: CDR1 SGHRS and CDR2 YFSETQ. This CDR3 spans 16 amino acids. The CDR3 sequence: CASSPGWGSYNSPPHF. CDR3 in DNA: TGCGCCAGCAGCCCTGGATGGGGCTCCTATAATTCACCCCCCCACTTT.

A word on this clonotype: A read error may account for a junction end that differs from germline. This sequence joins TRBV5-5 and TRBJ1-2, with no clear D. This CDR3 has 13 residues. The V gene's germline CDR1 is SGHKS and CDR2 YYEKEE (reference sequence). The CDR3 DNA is TGTGCCAGCGGCTTGGTAGGGCACGATGGCTACACCTTC. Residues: CASGLVGHDGYTF.

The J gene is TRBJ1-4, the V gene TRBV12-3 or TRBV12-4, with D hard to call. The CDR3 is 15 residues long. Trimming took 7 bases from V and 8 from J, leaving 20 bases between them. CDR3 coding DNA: TGTGCCAGCACCCACTTAGGGCTCGGAGGGGAAAAACTGTTTTTT. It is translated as CASTHLGLGGEKLFF.

For the CDR3, the DNA is TGCAGTGCCTTTGGCCGGGTGACTCAAGAGACCCAGTACTTC. It yields the protein CSAFGRVTQETQYF. The chain combines TRBV20-1 with TRBJ2-5; D ambiguous. Germline CDR1 is DFQATT and CDR2 is SNEGSKA (reference sequence). With 6 bases removed from V and 2 bases from J, the gap between germline ends came to 16 bases. This CDR3 has 14 residues.

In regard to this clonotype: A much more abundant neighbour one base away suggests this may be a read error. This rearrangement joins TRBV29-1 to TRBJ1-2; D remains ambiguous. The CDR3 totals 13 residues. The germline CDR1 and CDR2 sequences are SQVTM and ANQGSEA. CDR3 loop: CSVEAGVNYSYTF. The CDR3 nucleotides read TGCAGCGTTGAGGCCGGGGTTAACTATAGCTACACCTTC.

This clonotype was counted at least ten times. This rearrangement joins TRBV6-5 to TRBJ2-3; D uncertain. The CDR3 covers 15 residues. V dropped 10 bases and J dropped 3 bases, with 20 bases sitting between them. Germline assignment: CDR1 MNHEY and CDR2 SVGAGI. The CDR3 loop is CATHSPPDGTDTQYF. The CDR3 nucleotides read TGTGCCACCCACTCCCCCCCGGACGGGACAGATACGCAGTATTTT.

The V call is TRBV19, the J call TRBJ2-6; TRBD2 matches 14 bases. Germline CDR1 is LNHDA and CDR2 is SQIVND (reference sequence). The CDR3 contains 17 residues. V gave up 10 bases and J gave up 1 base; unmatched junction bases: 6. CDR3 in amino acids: CATTGLAGASGANVLTF. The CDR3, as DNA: TGTGCCACCACGGGACTAGCGGGAGCATCTGGGGCCAACGTCCTGACTTTC.

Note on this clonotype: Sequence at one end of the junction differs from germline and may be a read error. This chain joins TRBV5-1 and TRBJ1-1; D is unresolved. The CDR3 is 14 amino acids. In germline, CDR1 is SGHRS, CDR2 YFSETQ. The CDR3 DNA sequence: TGCGCCGGCAGCTTGATGCCCGGAAAGAATGAAGCTTTCTTT. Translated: CAGSLMPGKNEAFF.

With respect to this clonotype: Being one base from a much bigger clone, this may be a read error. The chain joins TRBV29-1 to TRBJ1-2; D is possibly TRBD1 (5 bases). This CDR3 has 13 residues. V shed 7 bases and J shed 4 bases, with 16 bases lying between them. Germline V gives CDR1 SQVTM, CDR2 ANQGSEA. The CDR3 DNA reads TGCAGCGCCACACAGGAGGGCGGCTATGGCTACACCTTC. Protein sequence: CSATQEGGYGYTF.

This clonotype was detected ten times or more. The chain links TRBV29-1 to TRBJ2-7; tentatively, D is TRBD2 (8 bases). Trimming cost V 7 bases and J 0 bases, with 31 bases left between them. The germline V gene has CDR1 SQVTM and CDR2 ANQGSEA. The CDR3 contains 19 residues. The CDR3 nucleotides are TGCAGCGACCAGAGACAGGGACCCTATAGCGGGAATGCCTCCTACGAGCAGTACTTC. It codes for CSDQRQGPYSGNASYEQYF.

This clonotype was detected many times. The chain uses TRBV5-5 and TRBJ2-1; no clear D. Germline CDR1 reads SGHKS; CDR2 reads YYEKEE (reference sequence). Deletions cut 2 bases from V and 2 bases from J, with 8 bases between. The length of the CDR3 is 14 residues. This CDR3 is CASSFRDTYNEQFF. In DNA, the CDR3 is TGTGCCAGCAGCTTTCGAGACACCTACAATGAGCAGTTCTTC. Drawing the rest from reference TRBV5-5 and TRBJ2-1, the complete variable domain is DAGVTQSPTHLIKTRGQQVTLRCSPISGHKSVSWYQQVLGQGPQFIFQYYEKEERGRGNFPDRFSARQFPNYSSELNVNALLLGDSALYLCASSFRDTYNEQFFGPGTRLTVL.

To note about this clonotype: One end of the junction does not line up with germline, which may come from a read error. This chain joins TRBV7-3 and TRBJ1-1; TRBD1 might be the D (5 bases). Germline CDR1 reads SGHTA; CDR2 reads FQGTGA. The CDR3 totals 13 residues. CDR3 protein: CANSQMGQTEAFF. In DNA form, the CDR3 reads TGTGCCAACAGCCAAATGGGGCAGACTGAAGCTTTCTTT. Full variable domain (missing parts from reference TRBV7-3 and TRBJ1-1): GAGVSQTPSNKVTEKGKYVELRCDPISGHTALYWYRQSLGQGPEFLIYFQGTGAADDSGLPNDRFFAVRPEGSVSTLKIQRTERGDSAVYLCANSQMGQTEAFFGQGTRLTVV.

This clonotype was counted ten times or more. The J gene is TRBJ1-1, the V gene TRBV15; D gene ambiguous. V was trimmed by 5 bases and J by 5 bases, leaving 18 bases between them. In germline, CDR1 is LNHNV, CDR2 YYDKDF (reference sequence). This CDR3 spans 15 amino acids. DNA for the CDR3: TGTGCCACCAGCGCAACTGACGGCAGAGGAACTGAAGCTTTCTTT. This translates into CATSATDGRGTEAFF.